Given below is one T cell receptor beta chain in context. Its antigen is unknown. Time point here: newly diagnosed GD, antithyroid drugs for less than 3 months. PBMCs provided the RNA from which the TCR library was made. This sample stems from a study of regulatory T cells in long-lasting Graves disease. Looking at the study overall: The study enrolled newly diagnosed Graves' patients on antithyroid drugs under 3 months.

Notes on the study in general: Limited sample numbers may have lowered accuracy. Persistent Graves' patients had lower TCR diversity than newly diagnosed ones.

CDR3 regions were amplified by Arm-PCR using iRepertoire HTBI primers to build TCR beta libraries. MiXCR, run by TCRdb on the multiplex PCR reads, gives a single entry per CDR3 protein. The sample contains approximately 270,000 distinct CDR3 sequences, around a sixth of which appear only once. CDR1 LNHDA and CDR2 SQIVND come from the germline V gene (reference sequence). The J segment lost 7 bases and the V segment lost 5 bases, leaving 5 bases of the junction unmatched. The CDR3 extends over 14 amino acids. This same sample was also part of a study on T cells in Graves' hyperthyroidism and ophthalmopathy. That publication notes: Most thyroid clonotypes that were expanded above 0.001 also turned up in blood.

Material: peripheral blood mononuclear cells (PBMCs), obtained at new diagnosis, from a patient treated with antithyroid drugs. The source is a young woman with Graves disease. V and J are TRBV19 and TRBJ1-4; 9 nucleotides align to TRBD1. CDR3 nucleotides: TGTGCCAGTAGTCGAGGGACAGGGATTGAAAAACTGTTTTTT. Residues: CASSRGTGIEKLFF.